The present TCR beta chain was sequenced within a study of T cell repertoires and HLA-DP antigens (dated by TCRdb to the late 2010s). Some background on the complete study: Using HeLa cells transduced to present allogeneic HLA-DP, the study set up an in vitro model of CD4+ T cell alloreactivity. The average DNA input was about 220 ng for sorted CD137+CD4+ samples versus 900 to 1,500 ng for pre-culture CD4+ samples. Compared with self, one alloantigen differed at one amino acid in the peptide-binding groove and the other differed at under eleven, modelling structurally similar versus dissimilar alloantigens. The three donors, two male and one female, ranged from the 18-to-29 to the 60-to-69 age band.

TCRB CDR3 regions were amplified with the immunoSEQ multiplex PCR using forward primers for 54 TRBV segments and reverse primers for 13 TRBJ segments. Pre-culture CD4+ samples were sequenced at deep resolution, targeting over 150,000 T cell genomes. Sequencing of the amplicons was done on an Illumina HiSeq System, giving 87 bp reads that spanned the CDR3. Per the source publication's procedure: Reads were corrected for PCR and sequencing errors, and CDR3 regions were defined by alignment to IMGT reference sequences. Synthetic template pools were used to estimate template counts and unique rearrangement counts. Clonality was computed by subtracting Pielou's evenness from 1. Richness was estimated with the Daley-Smith estimator. Repertoire overlap was measured with Morisita's index. Clones found in cultured samples but undetected in the pre-culture repertoire of the corresponding donor were defined as low-abundance clones. The table comes from immuneACCESS by way of TCRdb, which keeps in-frame sequences with V and J called. Part of the clones is missing from these tables; in studies checked, under half for an unresolved V gene and the rest for unknown reasons. The DNA was the basis for D and trimming; V, J and clone size are from that table. In this sample the table shows approximately 100,000 clones, approximately 89% of which occur a single time. The biggest ten clones account for approximately 1.5% of the sample.

Taken from cysteine to phenylalanine, the CDR3 has 13 residues. Only the CDR3 portion is preserved as DNA: 39 bases, with reading frame beginning at the first base. Clipping removes 5 bases from V and 4 bases from J, with 4 as the unmatched junction base count. Based on the germline V gene, the CDR1 and CDR2 sequences are SGHNT and YENEEA. Magnetic bead negative selection was used to isolate untouched CD4+ T cells from Ficoll-separated PBMC, with an average purity of 97.7%. Using magnetic beads, untouched CD4+ T cells were isolated from Ficoll-separated PBMC at approximately 98% purity, with only negligible CD8+ contamination. Peripheral blood mononuclear cells were supplied by the buffy coats of three healthy blood donors, who served as the study donors. Each of the three donors was CMV seronegative. The DNeasy Blood & Tissue Kit was used to extract genomic DNA. For each subject, genomic DNA from sorted CD137+CD4+ cells and from pre-culture CD4+ baseline samples underwent TCRB sequencing.

Details on this clone: No cognate antigen has been identified for it. Qualities for individual bases were not recorded, and no much larger clone is one base off.

Results and caveats for the whole study, not just this receptor: The study was limited by having just three donors, by relying on a non-physiological HeLa antigen-presenting system, and by using total CD4+ cells as responders. The naive and memory CD4+ repertoires were not analysed as separate populations. Clones undetected before culture had an average cumulative frequency of roughly 35% against one allele and about 51% against the other. Similar clonality (about 0.39) was observed for sorted CD137+ cells against both alloantigens, and this clonality was much higher than that observed in pre-culture samples (roughly 0.041).

What was sequenced was CD4+ T cells from PBMCs. The source is a man aged 45-65 years in good health and CMV-seronegative. In this chain, TRBV11-3 is recombined with TRBJ2-5, with 7 bases aligning to TRBD2. The CDR3 is CASSLWGGETQYF. The bases are TGTGCCAGCAGCCTATGGGGGGGAGAGACCCAGTACTTC.